The present T cell receptor (beta chain) was sequenced within a study of technical replicates of blood from a handful of donors. Repertoires were generated with immunoSEQ multiplex PCR, while TCRdb's copy carries only in-frame clones and drops some. The top ten clones hold about 0.23% of a sample with tens of thousands of clones, about 92% of them seen once. The CDR3 is made up of 13 amino acids. Trimming stripped 2 bases from V and 3 bases from J, with 7 bases between. Germline V CDR1 and CDR2: GTSNPN, SVGIG (reference sequence). Sequenced material: T cells isolated from PBMCs. The clonotype was recovered from a human donor in good health. The chain recombines TRBV30 with TRBJ1-4; no clear D. In DNA form, the CDR3 reads TGTGCCTGGAGTCCGAGCCCTAATGAAAAACTGTTTTTT. Protein: CAWSPSPNEKLFF. The full variable domain, with the rest looked up from reference TRBV30 and TRBJ1-4, is SQTIHQWPATLVQPVGSPLSLECTVEGTSNPNLYWYRQAAGRGLQLLFYSVGIGQISSEVPQNLSASRPQDRQFILSSKKLLLSDSGFYLCAWSPSPNEKLFFGSGTQLSVL.